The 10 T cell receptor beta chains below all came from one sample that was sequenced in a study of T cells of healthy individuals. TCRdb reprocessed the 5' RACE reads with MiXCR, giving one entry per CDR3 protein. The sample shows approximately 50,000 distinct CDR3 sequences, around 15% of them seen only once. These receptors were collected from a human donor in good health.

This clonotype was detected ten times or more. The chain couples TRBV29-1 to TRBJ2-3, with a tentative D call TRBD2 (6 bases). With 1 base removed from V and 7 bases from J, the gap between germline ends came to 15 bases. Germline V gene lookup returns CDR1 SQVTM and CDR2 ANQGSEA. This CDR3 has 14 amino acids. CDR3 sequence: CSVEGAGIEHTQYF. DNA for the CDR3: TGCAGCGTTGAAGGGGCGGGGATAGAGCATACGCAGTATTTT.

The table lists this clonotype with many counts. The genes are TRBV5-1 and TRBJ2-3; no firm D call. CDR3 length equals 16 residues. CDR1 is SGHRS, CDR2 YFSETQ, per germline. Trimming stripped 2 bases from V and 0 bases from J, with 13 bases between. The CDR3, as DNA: TGCGCCAGCAGCTTCTCTCGGCAGACAAGCACAGATACGCAGTATTTT. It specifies CASSFSRQTSTDTQYF.

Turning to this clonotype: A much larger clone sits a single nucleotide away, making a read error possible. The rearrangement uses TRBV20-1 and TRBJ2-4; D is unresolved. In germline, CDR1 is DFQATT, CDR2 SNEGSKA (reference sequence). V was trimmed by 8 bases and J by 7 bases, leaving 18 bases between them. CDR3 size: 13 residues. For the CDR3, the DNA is TGCAGTACCAAACGGACCGGAAATAACATTCAGTACTTC. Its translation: CSTKRTGNNIQYF.

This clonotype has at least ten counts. CDR3 amino acids: CASSKNRVNTEAFF. The CDR3 DNA follows: TGTGCCAGCAGCAAGAATCGTGTGAACACTGAAGCTTTCTTT. This chain uses TRBV2 with TRBJ1-1; the D is unclear. The CDR3 contains 14 residues. Germline CDR1 and CDR2: SNHLY and FYNNEI. V was pared by 6 bases and J by 0 bases, with 11 bases between. Full variable domain (outside the CDR3, taken from reference TRBV2 and TRBJ1-1): EPEVTQTPSHQVTQMGQEVILRCVPISNHLYFYWYRQILGQKVEFLVSFYNNEISEKSEIFDDQFSVERPDGSNFTLKIRSTKLEDSAMYFCASSKNRVNTEAFFGQGTRLTVV.

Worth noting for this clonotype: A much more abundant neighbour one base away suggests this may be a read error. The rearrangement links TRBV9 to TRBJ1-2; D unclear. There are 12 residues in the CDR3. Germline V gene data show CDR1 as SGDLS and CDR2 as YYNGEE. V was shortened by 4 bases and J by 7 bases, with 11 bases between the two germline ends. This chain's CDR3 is CASSLLTCGYTF. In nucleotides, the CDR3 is TGTGCCAGCAGCCTCCTGACGTGTGGCTACACCTTC.

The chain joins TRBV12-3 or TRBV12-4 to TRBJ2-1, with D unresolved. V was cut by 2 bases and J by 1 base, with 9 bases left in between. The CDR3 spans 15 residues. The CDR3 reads CASSLQVVSYNEQFF. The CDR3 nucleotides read TGTGCCAGCAGTTTACAGGTAGTTTCCTACAATGAGCAGTTCTTC.

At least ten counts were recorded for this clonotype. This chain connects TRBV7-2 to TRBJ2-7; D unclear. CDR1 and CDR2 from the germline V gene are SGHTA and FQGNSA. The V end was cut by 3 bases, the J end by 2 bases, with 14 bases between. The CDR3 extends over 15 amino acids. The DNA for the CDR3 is TGTGCCAGCAGCTTGGTGGACGCCATAGCCTACGAGCAGTACTTC. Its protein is CASSLVDAIAYEQYF.

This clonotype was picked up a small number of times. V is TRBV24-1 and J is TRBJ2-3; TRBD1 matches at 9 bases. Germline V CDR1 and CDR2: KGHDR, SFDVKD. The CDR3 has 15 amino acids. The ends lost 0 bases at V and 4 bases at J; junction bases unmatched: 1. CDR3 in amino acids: CATSDLTGGPDTQYF. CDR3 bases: TGTGCCACCAGTGATTTGACAGGGGGCCCAGATACGCAGTATTTT.

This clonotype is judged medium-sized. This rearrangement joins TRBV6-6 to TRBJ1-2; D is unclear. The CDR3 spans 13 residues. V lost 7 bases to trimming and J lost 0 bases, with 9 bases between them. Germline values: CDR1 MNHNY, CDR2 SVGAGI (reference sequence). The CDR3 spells CASIPRPNYGYTF. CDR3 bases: TGTGCCAGCATTCCCCGTCCTAACTATGGCTACACCTTC.

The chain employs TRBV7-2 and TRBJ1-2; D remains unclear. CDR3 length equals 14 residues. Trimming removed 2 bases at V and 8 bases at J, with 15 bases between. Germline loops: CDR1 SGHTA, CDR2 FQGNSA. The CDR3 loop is CASSLPGVERGYTF. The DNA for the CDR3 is TGTGCCAGCAGCTTACCTGGGGTGGAGAGGGGCTACACCTTC. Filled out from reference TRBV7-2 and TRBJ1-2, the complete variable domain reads GAGVSQSPSNKVTEKGKDVELRCDPISGHTALYWYRQSLGQGLEFLIYFQGNSAPDKSGLPSDRFSAERTGGSVSTLTIQRTQQEDSAVYLCASSLPGVERGYTFGSGTRLTVV.